This is a list of T cell receptor beta chains from one sample in a study of cytomegalovirus exposure and HLA in healthy donors. Assay used: immunoSEQ multiplex PCR; TCRdb lists only in-frame clones, some missing. The sample contains about 190,000 clones, around 75% of which appear only once. The sequencing input was PBMCs. Source of these receptors: a woman aged 25 to 39 in good health and CMV-seropositive. Both conserved end residues are part of each CDR3. Each record gives: D gene, V gene, J gene, clone size, CDR3 DNA, CDR3 protein. A D gene is named only where the DNA matches it firmly. Not all rows give a size; the values are once, few, many and, for expanded clones, a class.

D: NA
V: TRBV5-4
J: TRBJ2-7
size: NA
DNA: TGTGCCAGCAGCTTGGTGGGTAGCGGCTCCTACGAGCAGTACTTC
CDR3: CASSLVGSGSYEQYF

D: NA
V: TRBV29-1
J: TRBJ1-2
size: NA
DNA: TGCAGCGTTGAAGTACAGAACTATGGCTACACCTTC
CDR3: CSVEVQNYGYTF

D: TRBD1
V: TRBV7-2
J: TRBJ1-5
size: NA
DNA: TGTGCCAGCAGCTTGGGACAGGGGGAACCACACAGTCAGCCCCAGCATTTT
CDR3: CASSLGQGEPHSQPQHF

D: NA
V: TRBV27
J: TRBJ2-6
size: NA
DNA: TGTGCCAGCAGACAGTTCGACTCTGGGGCCAACGTCCTGACTTTC
CDR3: CASRQFDSGANVLTF

D: TRBD1
V: TRBV5-1
J: TRBJ2-5
size: NA
DNA: TGCGCCAGCAGCCCGATACAGGGGGCGCGGGAGACCCAGTACTTC
CDR3: CASSPIQGARETQYF

D: NA
V: TRBV11-2
J: TRBJ2-7
size: NA
DNA: TGTGCCTCTGCGGTGAGCTCCTACGAGCAGTACTTC
CDR3: CASAVSSYEQYF

D: NA
V: TRBV11-3
J: TRBJ1-1
size: NA
DNA: TGTGCCAGCAGCTTTTCTAGGGGTTCTGAAGCTTTCTTT
CDR3: CASSFSRGSEAFF

D: TRBD1
V: TRBV28
J: TRBJ1-5
size: once
DNA: TGTGCCAGCAGAATCCCGGGACAGCAGAATCAGCCCCAGCATTTT
CDR3: CASRIPGQQNQPQHF

D: NA
V: TRBV27
J: TRBJ1-1
size: NA
DNA: TGTGCCAGCAGTCCTCGACAGGCGTTGAACACTGAAGCTTTCTTT
CDR3: CASSPRQALNTEAFF

D: NA
V: TRBV5-1
J: TRBJ1-2
size: NA
DNA: TGCGCCAGCAGCTTGACCCTAGCAGGGGACTATGGCTACACCTTC
CDR3: CASSLTLAGDYGYTF

D: TRBD1
V: TRBV28
J: TRBJ1-5
size: NA
DNA: TGTGCCAGCAGCTCGGACAGGGTACAGCCCCAGCATTTT
CDR3: CASSSDRVQPQHF

D: TRBD2
V: TRBV19
J: TRBJ2-1
size: NA
DNA: TGTGCCAGTAGTGTGACTAGCGGGAGTGGAAATGAGCAGTTCTTC
CDR3: CASSVTSGSGNEQFF

D: NA
V: TRBV9
J: TRBJ1-2
size: NA
DNA: TGTGCCAGCAGCGCCCGGACAGTCACGGAGTATGGCTACACCTTC
CDR3: CASSARTVTEYGYTF

D: TRBD1
V: TRBV11-3
J: TRBJ2-7
size: few
DNA: TGTGCCAGCAGCGCCCGTGGGACAGGCACCTACGAGCAGTACTTC
CDR3: CASSARGTGTYEQYF

D: TRBD1
V: TRBV19
J: TRBJ2-3
size: once
DNA: TGTGCCAGCTCGGACAGGGCCACAGATACGCAGTATTTT
CDR3: CASSDRATDTQYF

D: NA
V: TRBV4-2
J: TRBJ2-7
size: NA
DNA: TGTGCCAGCAGCCGCGACTTAGGGGGTAACTACGAGCAGTACTTC
CDR3: CASSRDLGGNYEQYF

D: NA
V: TRBV15
J: TRBJ2-7
size: NA
DNA: TGTGCCACCAGCAGAGAGGCCCGATCCCCCTACGAGCAGTACTTC
CDR3: CATSREARSPYEQYF

D: TRBD1
V: TRBV7-8
J: TRBJ2-5
size: NA
DNA: TGTGCCAGCAGCTCCCCCCCCGGGACAGGGGTGATGGAGACCCAGTACTTC
CDR3: CASSSPPGTGVMETQYF

D: TRBD2
V: TRBV2
J: TRBJ2-7
size: NA
DNA: TGTGCCAGCAGTGCACGTGGGACTAGCGGGAGTCCACGGCGAGCCTACGAGCAGTACTTC
CDR3: CASSARGTSGSPRRAYEQYF

D: NA
V: TRBV28
J: TRBJ1-1
size: NA
DNA: TGTGCCAGCAGTTTTTTCCGGAACACTGAAGCTTTCTTT
CDR3: CASSFFRNTEAFF

D: TRBD1
V: TRBV28
J: TRBJ2-1
size: NA
DNA: TGTGCCAGTACCACGGGACAGGGATACAATGAGCAGTTCTTC
CDR3: CASTTGQGYNEQFF

D: NA
V: TRBV7-9
J: TRBJ1-1
size: NA
DNA: TGTGCCAGCAGCTTATTTGCGGGGGCGAACACTGAAGCTTTCTTT
CDR3: CASSLFAGANTEAFF

D: NA
V: TRBV15
J: TRBJ2-2
size: NA
DNA: TGTGCCACCCGATACGAGCGGAACACCGGGGAGCTGTTTTTT
CDR3: CATRYERNTGELFF